Only a few counts were recorded for the clone carrying this T cell receptor beta chain. Its target is not known. This entry is derived from a study of T cell repertoires in cytomegalovirus infection. Whole-study context: CMV infection together with matching HLA type was indicated by public TCR beta signatures. Study findings and constraints: In two of eight donors, the top clonotype was HLA-C-restricted CMV-specific.

The CDR3 length is 13 residues. Germline values: CDR1 SQVTM, CDR2 ANQGSEA. V shed 7 bases and J 0 bases; nucleotides not matched to a gene: 4. MiXCR, applied by TCRdb to the reads, yields one record per CDR3 protein. The top ten hold roughly 9.7% of the sample, which has around 280,000 distinct CDR3 sequences, roughly 13% seen once. The chain carries TRBV29-1 and TRBJ2-5; 8 nucleotides align to TRBD1. Sequencing was performed on PBMCs. The TCR comes from a human donor in good health (CMV status not recorded). Some clones in this sample may be carry-over from other donors' samples. The CDR3 is CSARQGYQETQYF. The CDR3 coding sequence is TGCAGCGCACGACAGGGGTACCAAGAGACCCAGTACTTC.